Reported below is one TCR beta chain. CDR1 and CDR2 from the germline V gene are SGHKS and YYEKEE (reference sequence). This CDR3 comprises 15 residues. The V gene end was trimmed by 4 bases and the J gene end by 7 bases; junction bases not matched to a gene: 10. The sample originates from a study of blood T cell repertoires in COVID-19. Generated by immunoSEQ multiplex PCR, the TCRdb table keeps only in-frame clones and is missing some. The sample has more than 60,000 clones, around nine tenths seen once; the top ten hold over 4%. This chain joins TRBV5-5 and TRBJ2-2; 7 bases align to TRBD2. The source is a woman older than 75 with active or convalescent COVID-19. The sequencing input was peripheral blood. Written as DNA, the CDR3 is TGTGCCAGCAGCCCGGGGGGAGGACGAATCGGGGAGCTGTTTTTT. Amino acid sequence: CASSPGGGRIGELFF.